The 11 T cell receptor beta chains below come from one sample, sequenced in a study of blood T cell repertoires in COVID-19. The table came from immunoSEQ multiplex PCR; TCRdb's copy has only in-frame clones and leaves some out. The sample contains some 42,000 clones, 70% to 90% of which appear only once. The specimen was peripheral blood. The receptors were gathered from a human donor in a cohort sampled during active COVID-19.

The CDR3, as DNA: TGTGCCAGCAGCCAAGTACCCCTCGGGGAAGCTTTCTTT. Encoded protein: CASSQVPLGEAFF. The chain combines TRBV14 with TRBJ1-1; no definite D call. Between the trimmed V and J ends, which lost 1 base and 8 bases, there was a span of 11 bases. The CDR3 spans 13 residues. Germline CDR1 and CDR2: SGHDN and FVKESK.

The V and J genes are TRBV7-9 and TRBJ2-7; D may be TRBD1 (6 bases). Germline values: CDR1 SEHNR, CDR2 FQNEAQ (reference sequence). This CDR3 spans 15 amino acids. V shed 1 base and J shed 0 bases, with 10 bases lying between them. The CDR3 reads CASSLGGRGSYEQYF. The CDR3 nucleotides are TGTGCCAGCAGCTTAGGTGGCAGGGGCTCCTACGAGCAGTACTTC.

For the CDR3, the DNA is TGTGCCAGCAGCCTCCTCGGACAGGGAGTGGATGAGCAGTACTTC. This gives the protein CASSLLGQGVDEQYF. The J gene is TRBJ2-7, the V gene TRBV14; 8 bases line up with TRBD1. The CDR3 consists of 15 residues. Germline CDR1 SGHDN, CDR2 FVKESK. V lost 4 bases, J lost 7 bases, and 12 bases stayed unmatched.

DNA for the CDR3: TGTGCCAGCACCACCGGGGGTTGGGGAGAGACCCAGTACTTC. Encoded protein: CASTTGGWGETQYF. The J gene is TRBJ2-5, the V gene TRBV2; possible D gene TRBD2, 6 bases. Germline values: CDR1 SNHLY, CDR2 FYNNEI. V was pared by 7 bases and J by 4 bases, with 16 bases between. CDR3 size: 14 residues.

CDR3 DNA sequence: TGTGCCATCAGTCTAGGGACAGGGTGGGATGGCTACACCTTC. Protein product: CAISLGTGWDGYTF. The J gene is TRBJ1-2, the V gene TRBV10-3; TRBD1 matches at 9 bases. This CDR3 region has 14 residues. Germline CDR1 is ENHRY and CDR2 is SYGVKD. The junction had 7 bases not matched to a gene; V was cut back by 5 bases and J by 6 bases.

The chain is built from TRBV5-1 and TRBJ2-5; weak D call: TRBD2 (6 bases). Trimming removed 5 bases at V and 0 bases at J, with 14 bases between. The CDR3 has 15 residues. CDR1 and CDR2 from the germline V gene are SGHRS and YFSETQ. CDR3 amino acids: CASRLSSGDQETQYF. Here the CDR3 DNA reads TGCGCCAGCAGACTTTCGTCGGGGGACCAAGAGACCCAGTACTTC.

The V gene is TRBV10-3, the J gene TRBJ2-7; TRBD1 agrees at 11 bases. The ends lost 8 bases at V and 5 bases at J; junction bases unmatched: 11. This CDR3 region has 15 residues. Germline V gene lookup returns CDR1 ENHRY and CDR2 SYGVKD. CDR3 nucleotides: TGTGCCATCGGCGCTTCGGGACAGGGGGGCCACGAGCAGTACTTC. Its translation: CAIGASGQGGHEQYF.

This chain joins TRBV7-9 and TRBJ2-1; D possibly corresponds to TRBD2 (5 bases). This CDR3 is 13 amino acids long. V lost 0 bases to trimming and J lost 6 bases, with 6 bases between them. The V gene's germline CDR1 is SEHNR and CDR2 FQNEAQ (reference sequence). The CDR3 region is CASSLAGGNEQFF. CDR3 in DNA: TGTGCCAGCAGCTTAGCTGGAGGCAATGAGCAGTTCTTC.

The gene calls are TRBV11-2 and TRBJ2-7; D is possibly TRBD1 (6 bases). Trimming removed 5 bases from V and 2 bases from J, with 19 bases in between. The CDR3 spans 16 residues. Germline V lookup: CDR1 SGHAT, CDR2 FQNNGV. The CDR3 reads CASSPRDTRKAYEQYF. The CDR3 nucleotides read TGTGCCAGCAGCCCAAGGGACACCCGCAAGGCCTACGAGCAGTACTTC.

The V and J genes are TRBV18 and TRBJ1-2; 7 nucleotides line up with TRBD1. Germline V gene lookup returns CDR1 KGHSH and CDR2 LQKENI. The CDR3 has 12 amino acids. V dropped 10 bases and J dropped 9; count of bases not matched to a gene: 11. CDR3 region: CATTPDRERYTF. In nucleotides, the CDR3 is TGTGCCACCACCCCTGACAGGGAACGCTACACCTTC.

The V gene is TRBV15, the J gene TRBJ2-3; maybe TRBD2 (5 bases). The CDR3 sequence is 16 residues long. Trimming cost V 0 bases and J 4 bases, with 14 bases left between them. CDR1 is LNHNV, CDR2 YYDKDF, per germline (reference sequence). CDR3 protein: CATSRDSSPQPDTQYF. For the CDR3, the DNA is TGTGCCACCAGCAGAGATTCTAGCCCTCAGCCAGATACGCAGTATTTT.